One and the same sample provided the 22 T cell receptor beta chains below, sequenced in a study of blood T cell repertoires in COVID-19. Assay: immunoSEQ multiplex PCR; the TCRdb copy retains only in-frame clones and omits some. The sample holds 70,000 to 95,000 clones, 75% to 90% seen once. The sequencing sample was made of peripheral blood. These receptors all come from a woman aged 40 to 55 with active or convalescent COVID-19.

CDR3 DNA: TGTGCCAGCAGCCAAGCTCCCGAGGGCTCCTACAATGAGCAGTTCTTC. Protein: CASSQAPEGSYNEQFF. This chain joins TRBV3-1 (or the pseudogene TRBV3-2) and TRBJ2-1; a possible D gene is TRBD2 (5 bases). This CDR3 is built from 16 residues. From germline, CDR1 is LGHDT and CDR2 YNNKEL (reference sequence). Trimming shortened V by 1 base and J by 0 bases, and 10 bases separated the two germline ends.

This chain uses TRBV5-1 with TRBJ1-2; TRBD1 aligns across 9 bases. The junction had 4 bases not matched to a gene; V was cut back by 4 bases and J by 6 bases. From germline, CDR1 is SGHRS and CDR2 YFSETQ. This CDR3 contains 13 residues. CDR3 region: CASSPGQGDGYTF. CDR3 sequence (DNA): TGCGCCAGCAGCCCGGGACAGGGAGATGGCTACACCTTC.

The chain links TRBV21-1 to TRBJ1-6; the listed D gene, TRBD1, was not tested against the DNA. TRBV21-1 is reported as a pseudogene. This CDR3 comprises 18 residues. CDR3 nucleotides: TGTGCCAGCAGCAAAGGAGTGAGCAGGGTCCCCTATAATTCACCCCTCCACTTT. Translated: CASSKGVSRVPYNSPLHF.

This chain links TRBV6-2 or TRBV6-3 with TRBJ2-1; 14 bases agree with TRBD2. Germline V lookup: CDR1 MNHEY, CDR2 SVGEGT. J gave up 9 bases and V 5 bases, and 6 bases lay outside the gene matches. CDR3 length: 15 residues. CDR3 protein: CASSRGLAGAVEQFF. CDR3 nucleotides: TGTGCCAGCAGTCGGGGACTAGCGGGAGCGGTTGAGCAGTTCTTC.

The chain has TRBV5-1 and TRBJ2-3; 10 positions match TRBD1. Looked up from germline, CDR1 is SGHRS and CDR2 is YFSETQ. The CDR3 is 15 residues long. V shed 3 bases, J shed 5 bases, and the junction held 6 bases outside the gene matches. Here the CDR3 reads CASSSTGGLEDTQYF. For the CDR3, the DNA is TGCGCCAGCAGCTCGACAGGGGGCCTGGAAGATACGCAGTATTTT. The full variable domain, its missing parts supplied by reference TRBV5-1 and TRBJ2-3, is KAGVTQTPRYLIKTRGQQVTLSCSPISGHRSVSWYQQTPGQGLQFLFEYFSETQRNKGNFPGRFSGRQFSNSRSEMNVSTLELGDSALYLCASSSTGGLEDTQYFGPGTRLTVL.

The chain joins TRBV7-2 to TRBJ1-4; tentatively, D is TRBD1 (6 bases). Germline V gives CDR1 SGHTA, CDR2 FQGNSA. The CDR3 length is 15 residues. Between the trimmed V and J ends, which lost 4 bases and 5 bases, there was a span of 14 bases. CDR3: CASSSTRQANEKLFF. DNA for the CDR3: TGTGCCAGCAGCTCAACCCGACAGGCCAATGAAAAACTGTTTTTT.

The chain combines TRBV5-5 with TRBJ2-2, with D maybe TRBD1 (6 bases). The germline V gene has CDR1 SGHKS and CDR2 YYEKEE (reference sequence). V was shortened by 5 bases and J by 4 bases, with 9 bases between the two germline ends. There are 13 residues in the CDR3. The CDR3: CASRYRATGELFF. CDR3 nucleotide sequence: TGTGCCAGCAGATACAGGGCCACCGGGGAGCTGTTTTTT.

The V and J genes are TRBV7-2 and TRBJ1-5, with no clear D. V was cut by 1 base and J by 6 bases, with 13 bases left in between. The CDR3 has 15 residues. Germline lookup yields CDR1 SGHTA and CDR2 FQGNSA. This CDR3 is CASSLESVARQPQHF. The CDR3 nucleotides are TGTGCCAGCAGCTTAGAATCAGTCGCTCGTCAGCCCCAGCATTTT.

This sequence joins TRBV2 and TRBJ2-1; a weak D match, TRBD2 (6 bases). CDR1 SNHLY and CDR2 FYNNEI come from the germline V gene. This CDR3 is 14 amino acids long. Trimming left V 7 bases short and J 2 bases short, with 12 bases between. The CDR3 sequence: CASTSVGAYNEQFF. The CDR3 nucleotides read TGTGCCAGCACTAGCGTAGGTGCCTACAATGAGCAGTTCTTC.

The chain has TRBV11-3 and TRBJ1-1; maybe TRBD1 (5 bases). The V end was cut by 6 bases, the J end by 9 bases, with 17 bases between. The CDR3 has 13 residues. The germline gives CDR1 SGHNT, CDR2 YENEEA. In DNA, the CDR3 is TGTGCCAGCAGTCCTCAGGGATCGGAGCAAGCTTTCTTT. It is translated as CASSPQGSEQAFF.

This clone was detected once. CDR3: CASSQGGWYSSTDTQYF. The DNA for the CDR3 is TGTGCCAGCAGCCAAGGAGGCTGGTACTCAAGCACAGATACGCAGTATTTT. J is TRBJ2-3 and V is TRBV14; D not certain. Germline assignment: CDR1 SGHDN and CDR2 FVKESK. Trimming took 1 base from V and 0 from J, leaving 14 bases between them. The CDR3 is made up of 17 amino acids.

On this clone: In the same sample, other DNA sequences code for this CDR3. V gene TRBV28 combines with J gene TRBJ1-2, with 9 bases identical to TRBD1. CDR3 length: 13 residues. After removal of 4 bases from V and 7 bases from J, the junction contained 4 bases not matched to a gene. Germline CDR1 is MDHEN and CDR2 is SYDVKM. CDR3 amino acids: CASSSGQGGGYTF. For the CDR3, the DNA is TGTGCCAGCAGTTCGGGACAGGGCGGTGGCTACACCTTC.

This rearrangement joins TRBV9 to TRBJ2-3; a possible D gene is TRBD2 (6 bases). V lost 4 bases and J 4 bases, leaving 13 bases between the germline ends. Per the germline V gene, CDR1 is SGDLS and CDR2 is YYNGEE. CDR3 length equals 14 residues. CDR3 sequence: CASSFRGNPDTQYF. Here the CDR3 DNA reads TGTGCCAGCAGCTTCCGGGGGAACCCAGATACGCAGTATTTT.

The chain uses TRBV7-2 and TRBJ2-7, with 8 bases aligning to TRBD2. This CDR3 has 15 residues. CDR1 SGHTA and CDR2 FQGNSA come from the germline V gene. J lost 3 bases, V lost 0 bases, and 4 bases had no gene match. The CDR3 sequence is CASSLAAGGLYEQYF. CDR3 DNA: TGTGCCAGCAGCTTAGCCGCGGGAGGCCTCTACGAGCAGTACTTC.

This clone has just one count. This chain connects TRBV5-1 to TRBJ1-4; maybe TRBD1 (6 bases). V was shortened by 0 bases and J by 5 bases, with 14 bases between the two germline ends. The CDR3 totals 16 residues. The germline V gene encodes CDR1 SGHRS and CDR2 YFSETQ. The DNA of the CDR3 is TGCGCCAGCAGCTTGGGCAACAGGGCTAGGAATGAAAAACTGTTTTTT. Protein: CASSLGNRARNEKLFF.

The rearrangement links TRBV27 to TRBJ2-3; TRBD1 matches 9 bases. CDR1 and CDR2 from the germline V gene are MNHEY and SMNVEV (reference sequence). This CDR3 has 14 residues. The junction had 5 bases not matched to a gene; V was cut back by 6 bases and J by 4 bases. CDR3 in DNA: TGTGCCAGCAGCGACAGGGGGTTTGCAGATACGCAGTATTTT. This gives the protein CASSDRGFADTQYF.

The rearrangement joins TRBV3-1 (or the pseudogene TRBV3-2) to TRBJ2-1; D is possibly TRBD2 (5 bases). This CDR3 comprises 14 residues. Trimming removed 0 bases at V and 12 bases at J, with 15 bases between. CDR1 LGHDT and CDR2 YNNKEL come from the germline V gene (reference sequence). For the CDR3, the DNA is TGTGCCAGCAGCCAAGATGGGAGACTCACCGGGCAGTTCTTC. Protein: CASSQDGRLTGQFF.

The chain employs TRBV18 and TRBJ1-2, with D perhaps matching TRBD1 (6 bases). The CDR3 extends over 17 amino acids. The germline CDR1 and CDR2 sequences are KGHSH and LQKENI. V was pared by 3 bases and J by 5 bases, with 22 bases between. The CDR3 nucleotides are TGTGCCAGCTCACCCCTTTCCTCAGACAGGCCGTCTTATGGCTACACCTTC. This codes for CASSPLSSDRPSYGYTF.

The chain employs TRBV4-1 and TRBJ2-1; 11 bases line up with TRBD2. The CDR3 totals 15 residues. Germline V gives CDR1 MGHRA, CDR2 YSYEKL. V dropped 6 bases and J dropped 0; count of bases not matched to a gene: 1. The CDR3 protein is CASRGLADSYNEQFF. The CDR3 nucleotides read TGCGCCAGCAGGGGACTAGCGGACTCCTACAATGAGCAGTTCTTC.

CDR3: CASSSLVAGVYEQFF. The DNA of the CDR3 is TGCGCCAGCAGTTCCCTCGTCGCGGGAGTATATGAGCAGTTCTTC. The chain employs TRBV10-2 and TRBJ2-1; 7 bases match TRBD2. Per the germline V gene, CDR1 is WSHSY and CDR2 is SAAADI. With 5 bases clipped from V and 8 bases from J, the junction kept 12 bases outside the gene matches. This CDR3 is 15 amino acids long.

The CDR3 DNA is TGTGCCATCACCCTGGGAGGGCACGGAAACACCATATATTTT. It translates to CAITLGGHGNTIYF. V and J are TRBV10-3 and TRBJ1-3; D remains ambiguous. From germline, CDR1 is ENHRY and CDR2 SYGVKD. The V end lost 7 bases, the J end lost 4 bases, and 14 bases lay between the germline ends. This CDR3 spans 14 amino acids.

The V gene is TRBV12-3 or TRBV12-4, the J gene TRBJ1-2; 9 bases align to TRBD1. J was trimmed by 8 bases and V by 5 bases; bases with no gene match: 6. There are 13 residues in the CDR3. As DNA, the CDR3 is TGTGCCAGCAGTACCGAGACAGGGGGAGGCTACACCTTC. It codes for CASSTETGGGYTF.